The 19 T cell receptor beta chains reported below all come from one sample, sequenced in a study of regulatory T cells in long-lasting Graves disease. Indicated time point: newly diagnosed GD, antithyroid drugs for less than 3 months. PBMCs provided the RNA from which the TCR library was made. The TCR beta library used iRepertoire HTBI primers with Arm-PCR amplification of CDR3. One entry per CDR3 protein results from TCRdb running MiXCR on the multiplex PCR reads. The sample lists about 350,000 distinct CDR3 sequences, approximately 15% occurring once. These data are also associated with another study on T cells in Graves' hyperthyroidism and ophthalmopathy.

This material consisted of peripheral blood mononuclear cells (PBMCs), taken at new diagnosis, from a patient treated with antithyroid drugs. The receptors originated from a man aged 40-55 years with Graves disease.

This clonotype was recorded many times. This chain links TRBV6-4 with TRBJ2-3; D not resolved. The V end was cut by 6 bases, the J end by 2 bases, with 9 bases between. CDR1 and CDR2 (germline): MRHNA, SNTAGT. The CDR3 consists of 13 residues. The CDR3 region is CASSKTLTDTQYF. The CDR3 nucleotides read TGTGCCAGCAGCAAGACTCTCACAGATACGCAGTATTTT.

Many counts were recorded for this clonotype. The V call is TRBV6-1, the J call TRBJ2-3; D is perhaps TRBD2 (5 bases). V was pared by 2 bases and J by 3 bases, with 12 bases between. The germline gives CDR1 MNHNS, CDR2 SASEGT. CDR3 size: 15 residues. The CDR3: CASSEIGVATDTQYF. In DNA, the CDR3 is TGTGCCAGCAGTGAAATCGGGGTCGCGACAGATACGCAGTATTTT.

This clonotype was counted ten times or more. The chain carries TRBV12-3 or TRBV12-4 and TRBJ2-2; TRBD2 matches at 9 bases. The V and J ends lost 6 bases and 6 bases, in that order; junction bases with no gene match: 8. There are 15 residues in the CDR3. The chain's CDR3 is CASRKGLAESGELFF. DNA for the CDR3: TGTGCCAGCAGGAAGGGACTAGCAGAGTCCGGGGAGCTGTTTTTT.

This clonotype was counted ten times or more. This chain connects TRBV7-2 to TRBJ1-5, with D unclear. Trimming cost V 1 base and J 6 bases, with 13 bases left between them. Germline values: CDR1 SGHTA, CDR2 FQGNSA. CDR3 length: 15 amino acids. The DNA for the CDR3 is TGTGCCAGCAGCTTAGGCAGGAGGTTTAGTCAGCCCCAGCATTTT. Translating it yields CASSLGRRFSQPQHF.

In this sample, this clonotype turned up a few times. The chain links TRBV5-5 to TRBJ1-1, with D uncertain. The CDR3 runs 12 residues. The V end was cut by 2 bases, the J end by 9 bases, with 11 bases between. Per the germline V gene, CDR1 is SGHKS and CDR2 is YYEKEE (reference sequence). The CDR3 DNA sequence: TGTGCCAGCAGCTTAGTGAGGTCTCAAGCTTTCTTT. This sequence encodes CASSLVRSQAFF.

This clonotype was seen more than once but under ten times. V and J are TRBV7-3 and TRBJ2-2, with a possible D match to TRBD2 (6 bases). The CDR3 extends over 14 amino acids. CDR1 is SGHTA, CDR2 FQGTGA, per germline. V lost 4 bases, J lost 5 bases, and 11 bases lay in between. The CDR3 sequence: CASSSNGGTGELFF. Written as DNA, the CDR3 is TGTGCCAGCAGCTCAAACGGAGGGACCGGGGAGCTGTTTTTT.

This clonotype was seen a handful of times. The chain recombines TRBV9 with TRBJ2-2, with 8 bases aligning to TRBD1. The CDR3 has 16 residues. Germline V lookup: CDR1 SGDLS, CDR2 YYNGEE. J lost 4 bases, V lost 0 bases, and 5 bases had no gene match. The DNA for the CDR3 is TGTGCCAGCAGCGTAGTTCAGGGGGCCCCCACCGGGGAGCTGTTTTTT. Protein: CASSVVQGAPTGELFF.

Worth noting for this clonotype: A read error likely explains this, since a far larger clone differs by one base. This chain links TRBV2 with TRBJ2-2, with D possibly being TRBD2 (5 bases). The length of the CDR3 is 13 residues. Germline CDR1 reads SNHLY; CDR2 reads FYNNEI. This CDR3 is CASSPGKTGKLFF. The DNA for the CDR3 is TGTGCCAGCAGTCCCGGGAAGACCGGGAAGCTGTTTTTT.

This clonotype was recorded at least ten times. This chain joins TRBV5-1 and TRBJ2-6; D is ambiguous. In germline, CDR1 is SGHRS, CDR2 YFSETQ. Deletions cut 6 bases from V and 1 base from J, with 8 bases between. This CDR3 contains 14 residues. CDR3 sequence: CASTRESGANVLTF. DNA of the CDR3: TGCGCCAGCACCCGAGAGTCTGGGGCCAACGTCCTGACTTTC.

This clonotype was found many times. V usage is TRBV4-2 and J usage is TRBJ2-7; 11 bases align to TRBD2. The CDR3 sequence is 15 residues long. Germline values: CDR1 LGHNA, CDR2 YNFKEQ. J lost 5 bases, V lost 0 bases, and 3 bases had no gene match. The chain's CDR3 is CASSQDRGLADEQYF. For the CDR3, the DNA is TGTGCCAGCAGCCAAGATAGGGGACTAGCGGACGAGCAGTACTTC.

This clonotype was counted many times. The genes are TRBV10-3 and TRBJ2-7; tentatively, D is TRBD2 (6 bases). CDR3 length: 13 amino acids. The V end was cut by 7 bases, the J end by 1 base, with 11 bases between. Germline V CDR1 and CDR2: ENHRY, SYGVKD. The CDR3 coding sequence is TGTGCCATCAAGATCGGGGGTTCCTACGAGCAGTACTTC. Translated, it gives CAIKIGGSYEQYF.

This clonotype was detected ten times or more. The CDR3 DNA reads as TGCAGTGCCCTCCGGGACAGAGCCTACGAGCAGTACTTC. Translation gives CSALRDRAYEQYF. The chain links TRBV20-1 to TRBJ2-7; 7 nucleotides agree with TRBD1. This CDR3 has 13 amino acids. CDR1 is DFQATT and CDR2 is SNEGSKA in the germline V gene (reference sequence). Trimming at V came to 6 bases and at J to 2 bases, leaving 7 bases not matched to a gene.

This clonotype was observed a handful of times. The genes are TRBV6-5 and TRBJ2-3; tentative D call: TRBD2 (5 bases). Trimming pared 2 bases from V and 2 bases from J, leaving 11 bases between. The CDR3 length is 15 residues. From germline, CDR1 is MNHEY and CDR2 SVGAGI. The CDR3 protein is CASSYKGVTTDTQYF. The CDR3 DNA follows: TGTGCCAGCAGTTACAAGGGAGTTACCACAGATACGCAGTATTTT.

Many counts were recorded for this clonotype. CDR3 sequence: CAWSLGRNQPQHF. CDR3 coding DNA: TGTGCCTGGAGTCTGGGACGCAATCAGCCCCAGCATTTT. The V and J genes are TRBV30 and TRBJ1-5; D might be TRBD1 (5 bases). The CDR3 extends over 13 amino acids. The V gene's germline CDR1 is GTSNPN and CDR2 SVGIG (reference sequence). V was trimmed by 2 bases and J by 2 bases, leaving 7 bases between them. Filled out from reference TRBV30 and TRBJ1-5, the complete variable domain reads SQTIHQWPATLVQPVGSPLSLECTVEGTSNPNLYWYRQAAGRGLQLLFYSVGIGQISSEVPQNLSASRPQDRQFILSSKKLLLSDSGFYLCAWSLGRNQPQHFGDGTRLSIL.

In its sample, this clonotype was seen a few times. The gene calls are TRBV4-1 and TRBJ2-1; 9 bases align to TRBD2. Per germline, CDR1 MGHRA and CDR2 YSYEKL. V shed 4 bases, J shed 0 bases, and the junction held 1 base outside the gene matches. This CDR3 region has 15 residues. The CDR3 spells CASSRGLASYNEQFF. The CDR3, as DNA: TGCGCCAGCAGCCGGGGACTAGCCTCCTACAATGAGCAGTTCTTC.

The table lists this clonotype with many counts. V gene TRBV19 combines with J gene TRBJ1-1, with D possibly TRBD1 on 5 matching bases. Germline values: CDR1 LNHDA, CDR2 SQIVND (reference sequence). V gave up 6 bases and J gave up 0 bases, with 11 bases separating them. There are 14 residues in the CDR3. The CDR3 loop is CASRIQELNTEAFF. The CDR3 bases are TGTGCCAGTAGAATACAGGAGTTGAACACTGAAGCTTTCTTT. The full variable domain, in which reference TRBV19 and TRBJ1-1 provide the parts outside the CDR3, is DGGITQSPKYLFRKEGQNVTLSCEQNLNHDAMYWYRQDPGQGLRLIYYSQIVNDFQKGDIAEGYSVSREKKESFPLTVTSAQKNPTAFYLCASRIQELNTEAFFGQGTRLTVV.

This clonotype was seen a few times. CDR3 region: CASSRTSWQETQYF. The DNA of the CDR3 is TGTGCCAGCAGCCGGACTAGCTGGCAAGAGACCCAGTACTTC. This chain uses TRBV6-4 with TRBJ2-5; 8 bases map to TRBD2. Germline V gene sequence: CDR1 MRHNA, CDR2 SNTAGT. Trimming took 6 bases from V and 2 from J; bases not matched to a gene: 5. There are 14 residues in the CDR3.

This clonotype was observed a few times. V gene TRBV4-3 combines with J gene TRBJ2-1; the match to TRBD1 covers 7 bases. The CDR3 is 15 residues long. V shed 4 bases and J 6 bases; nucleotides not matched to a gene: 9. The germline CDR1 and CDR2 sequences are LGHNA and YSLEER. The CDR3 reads CASSRQEGTVNEQFF. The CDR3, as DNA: TGCGCCAGCAGCCGCCAAGAGGGGACAGTCAATGAGCAGTTCTTC.

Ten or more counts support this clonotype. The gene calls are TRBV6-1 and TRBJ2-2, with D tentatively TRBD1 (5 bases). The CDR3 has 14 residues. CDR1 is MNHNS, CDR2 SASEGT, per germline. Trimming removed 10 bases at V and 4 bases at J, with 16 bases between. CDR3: CAIKTDRITGELFF. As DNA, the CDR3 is TGTGCCATCAAGACAGACAGAATCACCGGGGAGCTGTTTTTT.